These 29 T cell receptor beta chains were all obtained from the same sample, sequenced in a study of control samples from healthy donors and cancer patients. This table comes from immunoSEQ multiplex PCR, and its TCRdb copy is limited to in-frame clones, with some not included. The repertoire includes some 150,000 clones, 93% of them detected once, and over 2% sits in the top ten. The sequencing sample was made of blood. The origin of the receptors is a man between 45 and 60 years old in good health.

This chain connects TRBV5-1 to TRBJ2-2; TRBD1 matches at 12 bases. Looked up from germline, CDR1 is SGHRS and CDR2 is YFSETQ. The CDR3 spans 17 residues. V gave up 4 bases and J gave up 4 bases; unmatched junction bases: 8. DNA of the CDR3: TGCGCCAGCAGCGCCTCCGGGACAGGGGGCGGCACCGGGGAGCTGTTTTTT. Its protein is CASSASGTGGGTGELFF.

The J gene is TRBJ2-7, the V gene TRBV3-1 (or the pseudogene TRBV3-2); the match to TRBD2 covers 8 bases. This CDR3 comprises 15 residues. Trimming at V came to 1 base and at J to 4 bases, leaving 6 bases not matched to a gene. Germline CDR1 and CDR2: LGHDT and YNNKEL (reference sequence). The CDR3 coding sequence is TGTGCCAGCAGCCAAGGACCGGGACTAGGGTACGAGCAGTACTTC. Protein product: CASSQGPGLGYEQYF.

This sequence joins TRBV19 and TRBJ2-2; D remains unclear. Germline V gene sequence: CDR1 LNHDA, CDR2 SQIVND (reference sequence). Between the trimmed V and J ends, which lost 5 bases and 1 base, there was a span of 8 bases. The CDR3 consists of 14 residues. Here the CDR3 reads CASSEWGNTGELFF. For the CDR3, the DNA is TGTGCCAGTAGTGAGTGGGGGAACACCGGGGAGCTGTTTTTT.

The chain combines TRBV3-1 (or the pseudogene TRBV3-2) with TRBJ2-1; D ambiguous. V shed 3 bases and J shed 12 bases, with 18 bases lying between them. Germline values: CDR1 LGHDT, CDR2 YNNKEL (reference sequence). This CDR3 comprises 14 residues. The CDR3 coding sequence is TGTGCCAGCAGCCAGGGTTCATCCCCAGCAAGGCAGTTCTTC. It yields the protein CASSQGSSPARQFF.

The genes are TRBV5-1 and TRBJ1-6; possible D gene TRBD1, 6 bases. Germline V gives CDR1 SGHRS, CDR2 YFSETQ. The length of the CDR3 is 15 residues. Trimming pared 2 bases from V and 9 bases from J, leaving 15 bases between. The CDR3 sequence: CASSFTTGSGSPLHF. The CDR3 DNA is TGCGCCAGCAGCTTCACCACAGGGTCAGGTTCACCCCTCCACTTT.

This chain links TRBV6-6 with TRBJ1-6; D may be TRBD1 (6 bases). Per germline, CDR1 MNHNY and CDR2 SVGAGI (reference sequence). The V and J ends lost 6 bases and 7 bases respectively, with 25 bases between them. The CDR3 runs to 18 residues. The CDR3 nucleotides read TGTGCCAGCAGCCGAGGGGGGCTCATGGGTGGAGGGAATTCACCCCTCCACTTT. Translated: CASSRGGLMGGGNSPLHF.

This chain links TRBV5-1 with TRBJ2-2; tentatively, D is TRBD1 (5 bases). The V end lost 3 bases, the J end lost 3 bases, and 15 bases lay between the germline ends. Looked up from germline, CDR1 is SGHRS and CDR2 is YFSETQ. The CDR3 consists of 16 residues. The CDR3 protein is CASSSMTAVDTGELFF. CDR3 nucleotide sequence: TGCGCCAGCAGCTCGATGACAGCTGTGGACACCGGGGAGCTGTTTTTT.

This chain uses TRBV5-1 with TRBJ2-3; tentatively, D is TRBD1 or TRBD2 (5 bases each). The germline V and J ends were trimmed by 3 bases and 6 bases, with 8 bases remaining between them. Germline values: CDR1 SGHRS, CDR2 YFSETQ. This CDR3 spans 12 amino acids. CDR3 amino acids: CASSWDDDTQYF. The DNA for the CDR3 is TGCGCCAGCAGCTGGGACGACGATACGCAGTATTTT.

This clone came up once. The chain employs TRBV28 and TRBJ2-1, with a weak D call TRBD2 (5 bases). The CDR3 covers 12 residues. Germline CDR1 MDHEN, CDR2 SYDVKM. Trimming took off 4 bases at V and 10 bases at J, with 11 bases between the two ends. CDR3: CASSSLAGEQFF. The CDR3 DNA follows: TGTGCCAGCAGTTCTCTAGCTGGCGAGCAGTTCTTC.

This rearrangement joins TRBV7-9 to TRBJ1-1, with D possibly TRBD1 on 6 matching bases. This CDR3 is 12 amino acids long. Germline CDR1 reads SEHNR; CDR2 reads FQNEAQ (reference sequence). V was shortened by 5 bases and J by 5 bases, with 9 bases between the two germline ends. The DNA for the CDR3 is TGTGCCAGCAGCATCAGGGGAACTGAAGCTTTCTTT. Translation: CASSIRGTEAFF.

This sequence joins TRBV6-5 and TRBJ1-5; no clear D gene. Germline assignment: CDR1 MNHEY and CDR2 SVGAGI. The CDR3 is 13 residues long. Trimming cost V 8 bases and J 3 bases, with 11 bases left between them. CDR3 residues: CASAWKVNQPQHF. The DNA of the CDR3 is TGTGCCAGCGCCTGGAAGGTCAATCAGCCCCAGCATTTT.

This clone came up once. The rearrangement uses TRBV6-5 and TRBJ2-6, with D unresolved. V lost 7 bases, J lost 0 bases, and 4 bases lay in between. Germline V CDR1 and CDR2: MNHEY, SVGAGI. The CDR3 loop spans 13 amino acids. This CDR3 reads CASKYSGANVLTF. CDR3 DNA sequence: TGTGCCAGCAAGTACTCTGGGGCCAACGTCCTGACTTTC.

V and J are TRBV7-9 and TRBJ2-3; 12 bases match TRBD2. The CDR3 contains 15 residues. V gave up 5 bases and J gave up 4 bases; unmatched junction bases: 4. From germline, CDR1 is SEHNR and CDR2 FQNEAQ (reference sequence). The CDR3 protein is CASSPTSGRPDTQYF. CDR3 coding DNA: TGTGCCAGCAGCCCTACTAGCGGGAGGCCAGATACGCAGTATTTT. The complete variable domain, with remaining parts taken from reference TRBV7-9 and TRBJ2-3, reads DTGVSQNPRHKITKRGQNVTFRCDPISEHNRLYWYRQTLGQGPEFLTYFQNEAQLEKSRLLSDRFSAERPKGSFSTLEIQRTEQGDSAMYLCASSPTSGRPDTQYFGPGTRLTVL.

The chain carries TRBV18 and TRBJ2-7, with a tentative D call TRBD1 (6 bases). This CDR3 region has 15 residues. The V end was cut by 3 bases, the J end by 0 bases, with 12 bases between. The germline CDR1 and CDR2 sequences are KGHSH and LQKENI. CDR3 sequence (DNA): TGTGCCAGCTCACCTGACAGGCATAGCTCCTACGAGCAGTACTTC. Translation: CASSPDRHSSYEQYF. Drawing the rest from reference TRBV18 and TRBJ2-7, the complete variable domain is NAGVMQNPRHLVRRRGQEARLRCSPMKGHSHVYWYRQLPEEGLKFMVYLQKENIIDESGMPKERFSAEFPKEGPSILRIQQVVRGDSAAYFCASSPDRHSSYEQYFGPGTRLTVT.

This chain uses TRBV28 with TRBJ2-3; D unclear. The CDR3 contains 15 residues. Trimming left V 2 bases short and J 6 bases short, with 15 bases between. Germline assignment: CDR1 MDHEN and CDR2 SYDVKM. The CDR3 DNA reads TGTGCCAGCAGTTTAGGCGGACGGGTTTGGGATACGCAGTATTTT. The encoded protein is CASSLGGRVWDTQYF.

The CDR3 is CASSWTQGPGDTQYF. CDR3 nucleotides: TGTGCCAGCAGCTGGACGCAGGGGCCAGGGGATACGCAGTATTTT. The gene calls are TRBV5-4 and TRBJ2-3; D is perhaps TRBD1 (6 bases). From germline, CDR1 is SGHNT and CDR2 YYREEE (reference sequence). V was shortened by 3 bases and J by 6 bases, with 17 bases between the two germline ends. The CDR3 covers 15 residues.

This clone was counted a single time. The chain has TRBV28 and TRBJ1-6, with D maybe TRBD1 (5 bases). V lost 0 bases and J 1 base, leaving 10 bases between the germline ends. CDR1 is MDHEN and CDR2 is SYDVKM in the germline V gene. The CDR3 consists of 17 residues. The CDR3 DNA sequence: TGTGCCAGCAGTTTATGGAGGGGAGATTCCTATAATTCACCCCTCCACTTT. Its translation: CASSLWRGDSYNSPLHF.

This clone has only a few counts. The chain uses TRBV23-1 and TRBJ1-1, with D unclear. TRBV23-1 is classed as an ORF, of uncertain function. Trimming left V 10 bases short and J 5 bases short, with 11 bases between. This CDR3 contains 11 residues. The CDR3 DNA reads as TGCGCCACCCACCCAAGGACTGAAGCTTTCTTT. Its protein product is CATHPRTEAFF.

DNA of the CDR3: TGTGCCAGCAGTCGGACAGGGGCTAGCAATCAGCCCCAGCATTTT. Its translation is CASSRTGASNQPQHF. The V gene is TRBV5-8, the J gene TRBJ1-5, with 9 bases identical to TRBD1. Germline V gene sequence: CDR1 SGHTS, CDR2 YDEGEE. The CDR3 covers 15 residues. After removal of 5 bases from V and 0 bases from J, the junction contained 3 bases not matched to a gene.

This chain uses TRBV3-1 (or the pseudogene TRBV3-2) with TRBJ2-1, with 12 bases fitting TRBD2. Germline V gene data show CDR1 as LGHDT and CDR2 as YNNKEL (reference sequence). Germline trimming cut 2 bases from V and 9 bases from J; bases unmatched to any gene: 5. The CDR3 has 15 residues. CDR3 region: CASSQPQTSGSEQFF. CDR3 coding DNA: TGTGCCAGCAGCCAACCCCAGACTAGCGGGAGTGAGCAGTTCTTC.

The V and J genes are TRBV30 and TRBJ1-2; a possible D gene is TRBD1 (5 bases). CDR1 and CDR2 from the germline V gene are GTSNPN and SVGIG (reference sequence). The CDR3 is 16 residues long. Trimming took 2 bases from V and 3 from J, leaving 19 bases between them. DNA of the CDR3: TGTGCCTGGAGTATAAAACCACAGGTTAACCACTATGGCTACACCTTC. Amino acids: CAWSIKPQVNHYGYTF.

The chain is built from TRBV7-9 and TRBJ1-2; 9 bases map to TRBD1. CDR1 is SEHNR, CDR2 FQNEAQ, per germline (reference sequence). Trimming cost V 4 bases and J 6 bases; bases outside gene matches: 9. The CDR3 covers 15 residues. In nucleotides, the CDR3 is TGTGCCAGCAGCTCAACCGGGACAGGGTTGAATGGCTACACCTTC. Protein sequence: CASSSTGTGLNGYTF.

The chain recombines TRBV13 with TRBJ2-5; D remains ambiguous. The V gene's germline CDR1 is PRHDT and CDR2 FYEKMQ (reference sequence). V lost 0 bases, J lost 5 bases, and 10 bases lay in between. This CDR3 spans 14 amino acids. Here the CDR3 DNA reads TGTGCCAGCAGCTTAGGCAGCTTCGTGGAGACCCAGTACTTC. This encodes CASSLGSFVETQYF.

The CDR3 here is CASSEGGWSSGANVLTF. In nucleotides, the CDR3 is TGTGCCAGCAGTGAAGGCGGATGGAGCTCTGGGGCCAACGTCCTGACTTTC. The genes are TRBV6-1 and TRBJ2-6; D gene ambiguous. The germline V and J ends were trimmed by 1 base and 0 bases, with 10 bases remaining between them. The length of the CDR3 is 17 residues. The germline CDR1 and CDR2 sequences are MNHNS and SASEGT.

J is TRBJ2-3 and V is TRBV10-3; 7 bases match TRBD1. This CDR3 is 15 amino acids long. In germline, CDR1 is ENHRY, CDR2 SYGVKD. V gave up 4 bases and J gave up 2 bases; unmatched junction bases: 6. CDR3 loop: CAISAQTGYTDTQYF. DNA of the CDR3: TGTGCCATCAGTGCTCAGACAGGGTACACAGATACGCAGTATTTT.

A word on this clone: Distinct nucleotide sequences in the sample also encode this CDR3. This sequence joins TRBV3-1 (or the pseudogene TRBV3-2) and TRBJ1-2, with D perhaps TRBD1 (6 bases). The V end lost 1 base, the J end lost 2 bases, and 11 bases lay between the germline ends. This CDR3 is built from 15 residues. Germline-derived CDR1 and CDR2 are LGHDT and YNNKEL (reference sequence). DNA for the CDR3: TGTGCCAGCAGCCAAGGGGGGCCCCTCAACTATGGCTACACCTTC. This codes for CASSQGGPLNYGYTF.

The chain couples TRBV5-1 to TRBJ1-1, with D maybe TRBD1 (5 bases). The CDR3 spans 14 residues. V was trimmed by 1 base and J by 6 bases, leaving 13 bases between them. The V gene's germline CDR1 is SGHRS and CDR2 YFSETQ. The CDR3 DNA is TGCGCCAGCAGCTTGATCCAGGGAACCCCTGAAGCTTTCTTT. Protein sequence: CASSLIQGTPEAFF.

The V call is TRBV27, the J call TRBJ1-2; no clear D gene. From germline, CDR1 is MNHEY and CDR2 SMNVEV (reference sequence). Trimming stripped 5 bases from V and 4 bases from J, with 17 bases between. This CDR3 contains 15 residues. This CDR3 is CASSPFPLQSYGYTF. The CDR3 bases are TGTGCCAGCAGTCCCTTCCCACTTCAGAGCTATGGCTACACCTTC.

The chain recombines TRBV2 with TRBJ1-5; a possible D gene is TRBD1 (6 bases). CDR1 is SNHLY and CDR2 is FYNNEI in the germline V gene. The V end lost 1 base, the J end lost 2 bases, and 9 bases lay between the germline ends. This CDR3 has 15 residues. CDR3 sequence (DNA): TGTGCCAGCAGTGAAGAGGGGGGAGGCAATCAGCCCCAGCATTTT. Its translation: CASSEEGGGNQPQHF.